This is a list of T cell receptor beta chains from one sample in a study of patients and donors after allogeneic stem cell transplantation. MiXCR was run by TCRdb on the RT-PCR reads, yielding one entry per CDR3 protein. The sample consists of about 230,000 distinct CDR3 sequences, roughly 13% of them appearing once. Sequencing was carried out using blood, either unsorted or a sorted T cell fraction (not recorded which). The receptors derive from a human donor who was either an allogeneic HSCT recipient or a stem cell or donor lymphocyte infusion donor (not recorded which). It is not recorded whose cells these are; they may come from a transplant donor. Both conserved end residues are part of each CDR3. Fields, in order: clone size, J gene, V gene, CDR3 length, D gene, CDR3 protein, CDR3 DNA. The D gene is left open where the match is weak. Clone size is given for some rows only: seen once, a few or many times, or a class if the clone is expanded.

clone_size: many
j_call: TRBJ1-1
v_call: TRBV9
cdr3_length: 13
d_call: TRBD1
cdr3_aa: CASSPRGRGEAFF
cdr3_nt: TGTGCCAGCAGCCCCAGGGGGCGAGGTGAAGCTTTCTTT

clone_size: few
j_call: TRBJ2-7
v_call: TRBV7-2
cdr3_length: 11
d_call: .
cdr3_aa: CASSFNTEQYF
cdr3_nt: TGTGCCAGCAGCTTTAACACCGAGCAGTACTTC

clone_size: many
j_call: TRBJ2-1
v_call: TRBV14
cdr3_length: 15
d_call: TRBD2
cdr3_aa: CASSTGGGRLNEQFF
cdr3_nt: TGTGCCAGCAGCACAGGCGGGGGGCGCCTGAATGAGCAGTTCTTC

clone_size: medium-sized
j_call: TRBJ1-1
v_call: TRBV12-3/TRBV12-4
cdr3_length: 15
d_call: .
cdr3_aa: CASSPSPGLRGEAFF
cdr3_nt: TGTGCCAGCAGCCCCTCCCCGGGTCTGAGGGGTGAAGCTTTCTTT

clone_size: .
j_call: TRBJ1-2
v_call: TRBV7-8
cdr3_length: 15
d_call: .
cdr3_aa: CASSLGDTANYGYTF
cdr3_nt: TGTGCCAGCAGCTTAGGGGACACCGCTAACTATGGCTACACCTTC

clone_size: .
j_call: TRBJ2-6
v_call: TRBV2
cdr3_length: 14
d_call: .
cdr3_aa: CASSVGQGANVLTF
cdr3_nt: TGTGCCAGCAGTGTCGGTCAGGGGGCCAACGTCCTGACTTTC

clone_size: .
j_call: TRBJ2-6
v_call: TRBV14
cdr3_length: 19
d_call: TRBD2
cdr3_aa: CASSQDGAGMLSGANVLTF
cdr3_nt: TGTGCCAGCAGCCAAGATGGAGCGGGGATGCTCTCTGGGGCCAACGTCCTGACTTTC

clone_size: many
j_call: TRBJ1-1
v_call: TRBV4-2
cdr3_length: 15
d_call: .
cdr3_aa: CASSQDEGGSTEAFF
cdr3_nt: TGTGCCAGCAGCCAAGATGAAGGGGGTAGCACTGAAGCTTTCTTT

clone_size: many
j_call: TRBJ1-1
v_call: TRBV20-1
cdr3_length: 12
d_call: .
cdr3_aa: CSARDPGRGAFF
cdr3_nt: TGCAGTGCTAGAGATCCGGGCAGGGGAGCTTTCTTT

clone_size: few
j_call: TRBJ1-1
v_call: TRBV20-1
cdr3_length: 13
d_call: .
cdr3_aa: CSASRGENTEAFF
cdr3_nt: TGCAGTGCCTCAAGGGGAGAGAACACTGAAGCTTTCTTT

clone_size: few
j_call: TRBJ1-5
v_call: TRBV10-3
cdr3_length: 13
d_call: .
cdr3_aa: CAIRGLSNQPQHF
cdr3_nt: TGTGCCATCAGGGGACTTAGCAATCAGCCCCAGCATTTT

clone_size: few
j_call: TRBJ2-2
v_call: TRBV5-1
cdr3_length: 14
d_call: TRBD2
cdr3_aa: CASRGLGNTGELFF
cdr3_nt: TGCGCCAGCAGGGGACTAGGAAACACCGGGGAGCTGTTTTTT

clone_size: many
j_call: TRBJ2-1
v_call: TRBV12-3/TRBV12-4
cdr3_length: 14
d_call: TRBD2
cdr3_aa: CASSDGGLGDEQFF
cdr3_nt: TGTGCCAGCAGCGACGGGGGGTTGGGAGATGAGCAGTTCTTC

clone_size: .
j_call: TRBJ2-1
v_call: TRBV5-1
cdr3_length: 14
d_call: TRBD2
cdr3_aa: CASSFAGAYNEQFF
cdr3_nt: TGCGCCAGCAGCTTTGCGGGAGCCTACAATGAGCAGTTCTTC

clone_size: .
j_call: TRBJ1-6
v_call: TRBV2
cdr3_length: 16
d_call: .
cdr3_aa: CASSEVGGLGNSPLHF
cdr3_nt: TGTGCCAGCAGTGAAGTCGGGGGTCTCGGGAATTCACCCCTCCACTTT

clone_size: many
j_call: TRBJ1-4
v_call: TRBV28
cdr3_length: 14
d_call: .
cdr3_aa: CASSPRMTNEKLFF
cdr3_nt: TGTGCCAGCAGTCCCCGGATGACTAATGAAAAACTGTTTTTT

clone_size: .
j_call: TRBJ1-2
v_call: TRBV12-3/TRBV12-4
cdr3_length: 13
d_call: .
cdr3_aa: CASSWDKDYGYTF
cdr3_nt: TGTGCCAGCAGTTGGGACAAGGACTATGGCTACACCTTC

clone_size: many
j_call: TRBJ1-2
v_call: TRBV6-1
cdr3_length: 12
d_call: .
cdr3_aa: CASSPQGGGYTF
cdr3_nt: TGTGCCAGCAGTCCACAGGGAGGTGGCTACACCTTC

clone_size: many
j_call: TRBJ1-5
v_call: TRBV5-6
cdr3_length: 16
d_call: TRBD1
cdr3_aa: CASSKDRGLYGQPQHF
cdr3_nt: TGTGCCAGCTCAAAGGACAGGGGGCTATACGGTCAGCCCCAGCATTTT

clone_size: few
j_call: TRBJ2-2
v_call: TRBV11-3
cdr3_length: 15
d_call: TRBD2
cdr3_aa: CASGIAGGFTGELFF
cdr3_nt: TGTGCCAGCGGAATAGCGGGAGGGTTTACCGGGGAGCTGTTTTTT

clone_size: .
j_call: TRBJ2-5
v_call: TRBV15
cdr3_length: 13
d_call: .
cdr3_aa: CATSRDRGETQYF
cdr3_nt: TGTGCCACCAGCAGAGATCGCGGAGAGACCCAGTACTTC

clone_size: many
j_call: TRBJ1-1
v_call: TRBV30
cdr3_length: 13
d_call: TRBD1
cdr3_aa: CAWSDRGDTEAFF
cdr3_nt: TGTGCCTGGAGTGACAGGGGTGACACTGAAGCTTTCTTT

clone_size: few
j_call: TRBJ2-7
v_call: TRBV7-2
cdr3_length: 14
d_call: .
cdr3_aa: CASRPGGGYYEQYF
cdr3_nt: TGTGCCAGCAGACCCGGAGGGGGATACTACGAGCAGTACTTC

clone_size: many
j_call: TRBJ2-7
v_call: TRBV4-3
cdr3_length: 15
d_call: .
cdr3_aa: CASSQVGEGLYEQYF
cdr3_nt: TGCGCCAGCAGCCAGGTGGGAGAGGGACTCTACGAGCAGTACTTC

clone_size: few
j_call: TRBJ2-1
v_call: TRBV15
cdr3_length: 16
d_call: .
cdr3_aa: CATSGGSDRSYNEQFF
cdr3_nt: TGTGCCACCAGCGGGGGTTCAGATCGGTCCTACAATGAGCAGTTCTTC

clone_size: few
j_call: TRBJ2-1
v_call: TRBV20-1
cdr3_length: 15
d_call: .
cdr3_aa: CSAGLAGSSYNEQFF
cdr3_nt: TGCAGTGCTGGCCTCGCGGGGAGCTCCTACAATGAGCAGTTCTTC

clone_size: few
j_call: TRBJ2-7
v_call: TRBV7-2
cdr3_length: 15
d_call: TRBD2
cdr3_aa: CASSPSGVGSYEQYF
cdr3_nt: TGTGCCAGCAGCCCGAGCGGGGTTGGCTCCTACGAGCAGTACTTC

clone_size: many
j_call: TRBJ1-5
v_call: TRBV18
cdr3_length: 14
d_call: TRBD1
cdr3_aa: CASSLGTGNQPQHF
cdr3_nt: TGTGCCAGCTCACTCGGGACAGGCAATCAGCCCCAGCATTTT

clone_size: many
j_call: TRBJ1-4
v_call: TRBV11-2
cdr3_length: 17
d_call: TRBD1
cdr3_aa: CASSSPYQGALNEKLFF
cdr3_nt: TGTGCCAGCAGCTCCCCATACCAGGGGGCCCTTAATGAAAAACTGTTTTTT

clone_size: few
j_call: TRBJ1-5
v_call: TRBV6-1
cdr3_length: 15
d_call: .
cdr3_aa: CASTPSRGRNQPQHF
cdr3_nt: TGTGCCAGCACCCCAAGTCGCGGTAGAAATCAGCCCCAGCATTTT

clone_size: .
j_call: TRBJ2-4
v_call: TRBV3-1
cdr3_length: 17
d_call: .
cdr3_aa: CASSQGEARLAKNIQYF
cdr3_nt: TGTGCCAGCAGCCAAGGAGAAGCGAGGCTAGCCAAAAACATTCAGTACTTC

clone_size: many
j_call: TRBJ2-5
v_call: TRBV20-1
cdr3_length: 11
d_call: .
cdr3_aa: CSAPGRETQYF
cdr3_nt: TGCAGTGCCCCAGGTCGAGAGACCCAGTACTTC

clone_size: many
j_call: TRBJ1-1
v_call: TRBV12-3/TRBV12-4
cdr3_length: 13
d_call: TRBD1
cdr3_aa: CASSLRQGAGAFF
cdr3_nt: TGTGCCAGCAGTCTTAGACAGGGGGCAGGAGCTTTCTTT

clone_size: many
j_call: TRBJ2-3
v_call: TRBV7-9
cdr3_length: 15
d_call: TRBD1
cdr3_aa: CASSLGQGRTDTQYF
cdr3_nt: TGTGCCAGCAGCTTAGGACAGGGACGCACAGATACGCAGTATTTT

clone_size: many
j_call: TRBJ2-2
v_call: TRBV7-8
cdr3_length: 18
d_call: TRBD2
cdr3_aa: CASSYALAGGLFTGELFF
cdr3_nt: TGTGCCAGCAGTTATGCCCTAGCGGGGGGGCTCTTCACCGGGGAGCTGTTTTTT

clone_size: many
j_call: TRBJ1-2
v_call: TRBV7-3
cdr3_length: 14
d_call: .
cdr3_aa: CASSSTALIYGYTF
cdr3_nt: TGTGCCAGCAGCTCGACAGCGCTGATCTATGGCTACACCTTC

clone_size: .
j_call: TRBJ2-5
v_call: TRBV7-2
cdr3_length: 14
d_call: .
cdr3_aa: CASSLGVIQETQYF
cdr3_nt: TGTGCCAGCAGCTTAGGGGTGATCCAAGAGACCCAGTACTTC

clone_size: few
j_call: TRBJ2-3
v_call: TRBV28
cdr3_length: 13
d_call: .
cdr3_aa: CAAFSGLRDTQYF
cdr3_nt: TGTGCCGCCTTCTCGGGACTCCGGGATACGCAGTATTTT

clone_size: few
j_call: TRBJ2-6
v_call: TRBV4-3
cdr3_length: 19
d_call: TRBD2
cdr3_aa: CASSSESTGTTSGANVLTF
cdr3_nt: TGCGCCAGCAGCTCCGAAAGCACCGGGACTACCTCCGGGGCCAACGTCCTGACTTTC

clone_size: many
j_call: TRBJ2-7
v_call: TRBV18
cdr3_length: 17
d_call: .
cdr3_aa: CASSPTKTVNGSYEQYF
cdr3_nt: TGTGCCAGCTCACCGACGAAAACAGTGAATGGGTCCTACGAGCAGTACTTC

clone_size: few
j_call: TRBJ2-6
v_call: TRBV5-1
cdr3_length: 16
d_call: TRBD2
cdr3_aa: CASSPAGGSGANVLTF
cdr3_nt: TGCGCCAGCAGCCCCGCGGGGGGATCTGGGGCCAACGTCCTGACTTTC

clone_size: .
j_call: TRBJ2-1
v_call: TRBV5-1
cdr3_length: 14
d_call: .
cdr3_aa: CASSRASSYNEQFF
cdr3_nt: TGCGCCAGCAGCCGGGCTAGCTCCTACAATGAGCAGTTCTTC